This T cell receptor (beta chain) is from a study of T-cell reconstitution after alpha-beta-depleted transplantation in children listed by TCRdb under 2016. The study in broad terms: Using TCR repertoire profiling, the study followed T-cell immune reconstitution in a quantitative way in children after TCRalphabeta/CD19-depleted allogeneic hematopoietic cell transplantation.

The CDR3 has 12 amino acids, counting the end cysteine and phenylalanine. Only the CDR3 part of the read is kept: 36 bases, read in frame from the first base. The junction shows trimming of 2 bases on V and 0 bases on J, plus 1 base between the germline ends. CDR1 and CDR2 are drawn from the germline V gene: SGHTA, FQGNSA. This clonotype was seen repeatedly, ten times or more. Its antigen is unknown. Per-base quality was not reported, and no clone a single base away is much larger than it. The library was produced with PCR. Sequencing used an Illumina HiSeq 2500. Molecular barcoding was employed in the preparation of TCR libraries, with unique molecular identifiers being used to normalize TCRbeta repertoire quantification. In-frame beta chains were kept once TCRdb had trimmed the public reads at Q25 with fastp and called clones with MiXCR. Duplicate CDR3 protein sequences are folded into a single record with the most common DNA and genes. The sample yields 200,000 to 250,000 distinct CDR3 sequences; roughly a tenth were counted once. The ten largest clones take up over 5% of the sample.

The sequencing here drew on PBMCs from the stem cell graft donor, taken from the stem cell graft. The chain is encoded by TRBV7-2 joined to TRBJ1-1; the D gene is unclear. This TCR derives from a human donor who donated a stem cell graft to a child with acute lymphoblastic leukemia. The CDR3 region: CASSLMNTEAFF. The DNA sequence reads TGTGCCAGCAGCTTAATGAACACTGAAGCTTTCTTT.